This is a list of T cell receptor beta chains from one sample in a study of response to subunit inactivated influenza vaccine. TCRdb itself ran the RT-PCR reads through MiXCR, one entry per CDR3 protein. The data show approximately 500,000 distinct CDR3 sequences, with roughly a quarter seen just once and about 3% held by the top ten. The same sample was also used in a study of T cells expressing NK-cell markers.

Source: CD4+ T cells sorted from PBMCs, taken roughly 12 days after vaccination. The receptors shown here come from a man over 45 who received an inactivated influenza vaccine. Each CDR3 is given with its conserved first and last residue. Fields, in order: V gene, clone size, D gene, J gene, CDR3 DNA, CDR3 protein. The D gene is left open where the match is weak. Size is stated for part of the rows, as once, few or many counts, or as a class when the clone is expanded.

v_call: TRBV18
clone_size: NA
d_call: NA
j_call: TRBJ1-5
cdr3_nt: TGTGCCAGCTCACCCTCGCTCAATCAGCCCCAGCATTTT
cdr3_aa: CASSPSLNQPQHF

v_call: TRBV2
clone_size: many
d_call: NA
j_call: TRBJ1-4
cdr3_nt: TGTGCCAGCAGTGAATCAGTGGGATATGCAACTAATGAAAAACTGTTTTTT
cdr3_aa: CASSESVGYATNEKLFF

v_call: TRBV24-1
clone_size: few
d_call: NA
j_call: TRBJ1-5
cdr3_nt: TGTGCCACCAGTGAAACAGGGCAGCACCAGCATTTT
cdr3_aa: CATSETGQHQHF

v_call: TRBV7-2
clone_size: NA
d_call: TRBD2
j_call: TRBJ2-3
cdr3_nt: TGTGCCAGCAGCTCTTGGGGGGGGTCGGCAGATACGCAGTATTTT
cdr3_aa: CASSSWGGSADTQYF

v_call: TRBV4-2
clone_size: few
d_call: NA
j_call: TRBJ2-5
cdr3_nt: TGTGCCAGCAGCCAAGAACTAGGTGCGGAGACCCAGTACTTC
cdr3_aa: CASSQELGAETQYF

v_call: TRBV11-2
clone_size: NA
d_call: TRBD1
j_call: TRBJ2-7
cdr3_nt: TGTGCCAGCAGCTTCCGGGACAGGACCTACGAGCAGTACTTC
cdr3_aa: CASSFRDRTYEQYF

v_call: TRBV19
clone_size: NA
d_call: NA
j_call: TRBJ2-1
cdr3_nt: TGTGCCAGTAGTTCAGGCTTGCTCGCCTACAATGAGCAGTTCTTC
cdr3_aa: CASSSGLLAYNEQFF

v_call: TRBV12-3/TRBV12-4
clone_size: few
d_call: NA
j_call: TRBJ1-1
cdr3_nt: TGTGCCAGCAGTTTAGGAGGGGACGGGGGTGAAGCTTTCTTT
cdr3_aa: CASSLGGDGGEAFF

v_call: TRBV20-1
clone_size: few
d_call: NA
j_call: TRBJ2-5
cdr3_nt: TGCAGTGCAACAGACTGGCAAGAGACCCAGTACTTC
cdr3_aa: CSATDWQETQYF

v_call: TRBV20-1
clone_size: few
d_call: NA
j_call: TRBJ1-1
cdr3_nt: TGCAGTGCTAGAGGGCCAGCTGAAGCTTTCTTT
cdr3_aa: CSARGPAEAFF

v_call: TRBV24-1
clone_size: few
d_call: NA
j_call: TRBJ2-2
cdr3_nt: TGTGCCACCAGTGATTCCAGGGGCGGTGGCGGGGAGCTGTTTTTT
cdr3_aa: CATSDSRGGGGELFF

v_call: TRBV20-1
clone_size: NA
d_call: TRBD2
j_call: TRBJ2-7
cdr3_nt: TGCAGTGCTATTTCTAGCGGGGCCCAACGATACGAGCAGTACTTC
cdr3_aa: CSAISSGAQRYEQYF

v_call: TRBV5-1
clone_size: NA
d_call: NA
j_call: TRBJ2-2
cdr3_nt: TGCGCCAGCAGCTTGAGAGGGGGAGGCACCGGGGAGCTGTTTTTT
cdr3_aa: CASSLRGGGTGELFF

v_call: TRBV6-5
clone_size: few
d_call: NA
j_call: TRBJ2-5
cdr3_nt: TGTGCCAGCAGTACGACTAGGGAGACCCAGTACTTC
cdr3_aa: CASSTTRETQYF

v_call: TRBV7-8
clone_size: NA
d_call: NA
j_call: TRBJ2-3
cdr3_nt: TGTGCCAGCAGCTTCGAGGACAGCAGCACAGATACGCAGTATTTT
cdr3_aa: CASSFEDSSTDTQYF

v_call: TRBV29-1
clone_size: many
d_call: NA
j_call: TRBJ2-7
cdr3_nt: TGCAGCGTTTTAGGTGGGACCTACGAGCAGTACTTC
cdr3_aa: CSVLGGTYEQYF

v_call: TRBV12-3/TRBV12-4
clone_size: NA
d_call: NA
j_call: TRBJ1-2
cdr3_nt: TGTGCCAGCAGTGGGATAATGTCGGGAGGCTACACCTTC
cdr3_aa: CASSGIMSGGYTF

v_call: TRBV7-2
clone_size: NA
d_call: TRBD2
j_call: TRBJ2-1
cdr3_nt: TGTGCCAGCAGCCAATCCAGCGGGACTACATTCCATGAGCAGTTCTTC
cdr3_aa: CASSQSSGTTFHEQFF

v_call: TRBV12-3/TRBV12-4
clone_size: few
d_call: NA
j_call: TRBJ2-5
cdr3_nt: TGTGCCAGCAGTTCCCGGGCCGAAGAGACCCAGTACTTC
cdr3_aa: CASSSRAEETQYF

v_call: TRBV7-2
clone_size: few
d_call: NA
j_call: TRBJ1-1
cdr3_nt: TGTGCCAGCAGCTTCGGCCAAGGGCCCGCGAACACTGAAGCTTTCTTT
cdr3_aa: CASSFGQGPANTEAFF

v_call: TRBV6-2/TRBV6-3
clone_size: NA
d_call: NA
j_call: TRBJ2-4
cdr3_nt: TGTGCCAGCACGGGACCGATAGCCAAAAACATTCAGTACTTC
cdr3_aa: CASTGPIAKNIQYF

v_call: TRBV6-9
clone_size: NA
d_call: TRBD2
j_call: TRBJ2-1
cdr3_nt: TGTGCCACCTGGCCGATGGGGACTAGCGGGAACAATGAGCAGTTCTTC
cdr3_aa: CATWPMGTSGNNEQFF

v_call: TRBV6-2/TRBV6-3
clone_size: few
d_call: NA
j_call: TRBJ2-1
cdr3_nt: TGTGCCAGCAGTTACCGCGGGGTGGGCGGTAATGAGCAGTTCTTC
cdr3_aa: CASSYRGVGGNEQFF

v_call: TRBV7-2
clone_size: NA
d_call: TRBD1
j_call: TRBJ2-7
cdr3_nt: TGTGCCAGCAGCTTAGCGACAGGGGGTTTTAGCGAGCAGTACTTC
cdr3_aa: CASSLATGGFSEQYF

v_call: TRBV7-9
clone_size: NA
d_call: NA
j_call: TRBJ2-3
cdr3_nt: TGTGCCAGCAGCCGCCGGCGGGGAAGCACAGATACGCAGTATTTT
cdr3_aa: CASSRRRGSTDTQYF

v_call: TRBV7-2
clone_size: NA
d_call: NA
j_call: TRBJ2-3
cdr3_nt: TGTGCCAGCAGCTTAGTTAGCGGTCCAGATACGCAGTATTTT
cdr3_aa: CASSLVSGPDTQYF

v_call: TRBV5-1
clone_size: few
d_call: TRBD1
j_call: TRBJ2-5
cdr3_nt: TGCGCCAGCAGCTGGGGACAGGGTGTGGGAGAGACCCAGTACTTC
cdr3_aa: CASSWGQGVGETQYF

v_call: TRBV4-3
clone_size: few
d_call: NA
j_call: TRBJ2-5
cdr3_nt: TGCGCCAGCAGCCAAGGGGCCGTCGGGACCCAGTACTTC
cdr3_aa: CASSQGAVGTQYF

v_call: TRBV24-1
clone_size: few
d_call: NA
j_call: TRBJ1-2
cdr3_nt: TGTGCCACCAGTGATCCGACGACGGCGGGCTATGGCTACACCTTC
cdr3_aa: CATSDPTTAGYGYTF

v_call: TRBV20-1
clone_size: few
d_call: NA
j_call: TRBJ1-2
cdr3_nt: TGCAGTGCGGATTGGCCCAACTATGGCTACACCTTC
cdr3_aa: CSADWPNYGYTF

v_call: TRBV7-2
clone_size: many
d_call: NA
j_call: TRBJ1-3
cdr3_nt: TGTGCCAGCAGCCGATCCCCCCCCCTCTCTGGAAACACCATATATTTT
cdr3_aa: CASSRSPPLSGNTIYF

v_call: TRBV10-3
clone_size: few
d_call: TRBD1
j_call: TRBJ2-7
cdr3_nt: TGTGCCATGCAGGACAGGGGCCCCTCCGCCAACTACGAGCAGTACTTC
cdr3_aa: CAMQDRGPSANYEQYF

v_call: TRBV12-3/TRBV12-4
clone_size: few
d_call: TRBD1
j_call: TRBJ1-2
cdr3_nt: TGTGCCAGCAGTTTACAGGACAGGGGTGGCTACACCTTC
cdr3_aa: CASSLQDRGGYTF

v_call: TRBV11-2
clone_size: few
d_call: NA
j_call: TRBJ2-7
cdr3_nt: TGTGCCAGCAGCTTAGATCTGGCCAGCTACGAGCAGTACTTC
cdr3_aa: CASSLDLASYEQYF

v_call: TRBV5-1
clone_size: few
d_call: NA
j_call: TRBJ1-2
cdr3_nt: TGCGCCAGCAGCTTGGGGTCAAAAGCGCATGGCTACACCTTC
cdr3_aa: CASSLGSKAHGYTF

v_call: TRBV7-9
clone_size: NA
d_call: NA
j_call: TRBJ2-1
cdr3_nt: TGTGCCAGCAGCTTAGAACAGTTCGAGCAGTTCTTC
cdr3_aa: CASSLEQFEQFF

v_call: TRBV5-1
clone_size: NA
d_call: NA
j_call: TRBJ1-1
cdr3_nt: TGCGCCAGCAGCCCTGTTGGGGGGATGAACACTGAAGCTTTCTTT
cdr3_aa: CASSPVGGMNTEAFF

v_call: TRBV25-1
clone_size: NA
d_call: NA
j_call: TRBJ1-4
cdr3_nt: TGTGCCAGCAGTGTGGGGTTTTCAACTAATGAAAAACTGTTTTTT
cdr3_aa: CASSVGFSTNEKLFF

v_call: TRBV11-2
clone_size: NA
d_call: TRBD2
j_call: TRBJ2-7
cdr3_nt: TGTGCCAGCAGCTTTCCCTTCCTAGCGGGAGGCACGTCGGACGAGCAGTACTTC
cdr3_aa: CASSFPFLAGGTSDEQYF

v_call: TRBV12-3/TRBV12-4
clone_size: many
d_call: TRBD1
j_call: TRBJ1-2
cdr3_nt: TGTGCCAGCAGCCTAAAACAAACACAGGGGAACTATGGCTACACCTTC
cdr3_aa: CASSLKQTQGNYGYTF

v_call: TRBV6-4
clone_size: NA
d_call: NA
j_call: TRBJ2-3
cdr3_nt: TGTGCCAGCAGTGAAAGCCAGGGGGATACGCAGTATTTT
cdr3_aa: CASSESQGDTQYF

v_call: TRBV5-1
clone_size: NA
d_call: TRBD2
j_call: TRBJ2-5
cdr3_nt: TGCGCCAGCAGCTCGAGCGGGGGGCGCGTCGAGACCCAGTACTTC
cdr3_aa: CASSSSGGRVETQYF

v_call: TRBV6-1
clone_size: NA
d_call: NA
j_call: TRBJ1-2
cdr3_nt: TGTGCCAGCGGGGAAGCAGCTAACTATGGCTACACCTTC
cdr3_aa: CASGEAANYGYTF

v_call: TRBV7-2
clone_size: NA
d_call: NA
j_call: TRBJ1-6
cdr3_nt: TGTGCCAGCAGCTTAGGGGGGTCAGGATCACCCCTCCACTTT
cdr3_aa: CASSLGGSGSPLHF

v_call: TRBV7-2
clone_size: NA
d_call: NA
j_call: TRBJ2-7
cdr3_nt: TGTGCCAGCAGCTTAGGTGACTTCTCCTACGAGCAGTACTTC
cdr3_aa: CASSLGDFSYEQYF

v_call: TRBV3-1
clone_size: few
d_call: NA
j_call: TRBJ2-7
cdr3_nt: TGTGCCAGCAGCCAAGACAGGCGGTCTGCCTACGAGCAGTACTTC
cdr3_aa: CASSQDRRSAYEQYF

v_call: TRBV12-3/TRBV12-4
clone_size: many
d_call: TRBD2
j_call: TRBJ2-5
cdr3_nt: TGTGCCAGCGGGGCTAGCGGGGGTGGGACCCAGTACTTC
cdr3_aa: CASGASGGGTQYF

v_call: TRBV7-9
clone_size: few
d_call: NA
j_call: TRBJ2-7
cdr3_nt: TGTGCCAGCAGCTTAGCGGGGGCTCACTACGAGCAGTACTTC
cdr3_aa: CASSLAGAHYEQYF